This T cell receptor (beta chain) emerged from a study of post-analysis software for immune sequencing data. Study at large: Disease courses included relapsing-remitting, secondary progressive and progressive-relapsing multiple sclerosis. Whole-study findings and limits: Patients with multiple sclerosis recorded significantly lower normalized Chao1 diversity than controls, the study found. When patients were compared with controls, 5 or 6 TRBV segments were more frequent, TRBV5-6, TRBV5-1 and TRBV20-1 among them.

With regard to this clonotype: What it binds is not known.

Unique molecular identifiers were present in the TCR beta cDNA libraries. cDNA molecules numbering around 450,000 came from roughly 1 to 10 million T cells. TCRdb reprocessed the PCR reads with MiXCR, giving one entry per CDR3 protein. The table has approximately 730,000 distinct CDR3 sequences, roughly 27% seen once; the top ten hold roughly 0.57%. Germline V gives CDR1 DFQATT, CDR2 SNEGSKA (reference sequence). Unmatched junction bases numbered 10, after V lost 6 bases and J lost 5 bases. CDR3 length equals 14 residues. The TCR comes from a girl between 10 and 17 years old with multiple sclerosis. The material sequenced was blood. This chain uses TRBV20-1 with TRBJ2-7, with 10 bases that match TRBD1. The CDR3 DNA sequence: TGCAGTGCGCCGGGACAGGGGATCAGGGACGAGCAGTACTTC. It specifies CSAPGQGIRDEQYF.